This T cell receptor (beta chain) came from a study of cytomegalovirus exposure and HLA in healthy donors. Study background: Previous work identified 90 million to 130 million unique TCR beta sequences from around 200 million T cells.

Both 60 Vbeta primers and 13 Jbeta primers went into the PCR. TCRdb's copy holds only in-frame clones and misses some; the assay was immunoSEQ multiplex PCR. This table holds some 120,000 clones, over 70% found once. Germline V gene sequence: CDR1 SGHVS, CDR2 FNYEAQ. The CDR3 contains 17 residues. The V end lost 5 bases, the J end lost 5 bases, and 23 bases lay between the germline ends. Points from the study as a whole: Despite most TCR sequences being rare, some public TCRs occurred in many donors.

About this clone itself: Its matching antigen is unknown.

The receptor's source is a young woman in good health and CMV-seronegative. The sample consisted of PBMCs. This chain joins TRBV7-6 and TRBJ2-3; D possibly corresponds to TRBD2 (5 bases). The CDR3 DNA reads as TGTGCCAGCAGCCCAAAACGGGGTTCCGTGTCGGGAGATACGCAGTATTTT. It yields the protein CASSPKRGSVSGDTQYF.